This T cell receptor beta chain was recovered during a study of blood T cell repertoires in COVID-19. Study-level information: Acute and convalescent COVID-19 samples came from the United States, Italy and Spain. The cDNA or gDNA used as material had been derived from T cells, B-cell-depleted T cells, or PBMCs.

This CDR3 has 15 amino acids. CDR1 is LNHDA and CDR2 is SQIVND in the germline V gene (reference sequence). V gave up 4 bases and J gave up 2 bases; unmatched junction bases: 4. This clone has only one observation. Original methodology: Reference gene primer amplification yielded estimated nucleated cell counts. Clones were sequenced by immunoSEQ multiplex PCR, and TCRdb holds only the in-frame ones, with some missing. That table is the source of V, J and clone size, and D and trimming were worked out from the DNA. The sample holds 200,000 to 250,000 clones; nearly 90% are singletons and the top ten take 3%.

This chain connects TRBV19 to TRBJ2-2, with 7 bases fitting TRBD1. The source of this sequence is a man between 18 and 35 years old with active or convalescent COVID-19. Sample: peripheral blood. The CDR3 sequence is CASSTGTANTGELFF. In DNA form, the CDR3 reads TGTGCCAGTAGTACGGGGACAGCCAACACCGGGGAGCTGTTTTTT.